This entry features one TCR beta chain sequence. Its antigen is as yet unknown. The sample is drawn from a study of post-analysis software for immune sequencing data. The wider study: Disease courses included relapsing-remitting, secondary progressive and progressive-relapsing multiple sclerosis. Whole-study findings and limits: Significantly lower normalized Chao1 diversity was found in patients with multiple sclerosis relative to controls. Controls had lower frequencies than patients of five TRBV segments, which included TRBV5-6, TRBV5-1 and TRBV20-1.

Trimming stripped 0 bases from V and 6 bases from J, with 10 bases between. CDR3 length equals 13 residues. In germline, CDR1 is SGHRS, CDR2 YFSETQ. The authors incorporated unique molecular identifiers into the TCR beta cDNA libraries. MiXCR was run by TCRdb on the PCR reads, yielding one entry per CDR3 protein. The sample gives approximately 570,000 distinct CDR3 sequences, around 44% of which show up once; roughly 1.7% is in the top ten. The sample was blood. The chain recombines TRBV5-1 with TRBJ2-7, with D possibly TRBD2 on 7 matching bases. The TCR sequence derives from a girl aged 5-17 years with multiple sclerosis. CDR3 protein: CASSLEGGSEQYF. CDR3 sequence (DNA): TGCGCCAGCAGCTTGGAGGGGGGGTCCGAGCAGTACTTC.